This T cell receptor beta chain was retrieved from a study of T cell changes during pregnancy in multiple sclerosis. The CDR3 loop spans 13 amino acids. The ends lost 3 bases at V and 4 bases at J; junction bases unmatched: 4. Germline CDR1 is SQVTM and CDR2 is ANQGSEA. Sequencing was performed with immunoSEQ multiplex PCR; in TCRdb, only in-frame clones are kept and a portion is missing. Among 55,000 or so clones listed, approximately 90% were seen once. The specimen comprised CD4+ T cells from peripheral blood mononuclear cells, sampled in the first trimester of pregnancy. The receptor's source is a female donor with multiple sclerosis, enrolled in a pregnancy study. This rearrangement joins TRBV29-1 to TRBJ1-2, with TRBD1 matching over 8 bases. The CDR3 loop is CSVDRTGSYGYTF. In DNA form, the CDR3 reads TGCAGCGTTGACCGGACAGGGAGCTATGGCTACACCTTC.